These 24 T cell receptor beta chains were all obtained from the same sample, sequenced in a study of response to subunit inactivated influenza vaccine. TCRdb called the RT-PCR reads again in MiXCR, with one record for every CDR3 protein. The sample lists approximately 680,000 distinct CDR3 sequences; 15% to 18% were seen once. The source material was PBMCs from blood, sampled roughly 12 days after vaccination. Receptors originate from a man aged 45-65 years who received an inactivated influenza vaccine.

The rearrangement links TRBV20-1 to TRBJ2-5; the match to TRBD2 covers 10 bases. V shed 0 bases and J 2 bases; nucleotides not matched to a gene: 6. This CDR3 region has 16 residues. CDR1 DFQATT and CDR2 SNEGSKA come from the germline V gene (reference sequence). As DNA, the CDR3 is TGCAGTGCTAGAGATCTCTTAGCGGGAGGACAAGAGACCCAGTACTTC. This gives the protein CSARDLLAGGQETQYF.

V usage is TRBV6-1 and J usage is TRBJ1-1; D is perhaps TRBD1 (5 bases). Germline values: CDR1 MNHNS, CDR2 SASEGT. The germline V and J ends were trimmed by 5 bases and 1 base, with 23 bases remaining between them. The CDR3 is 18 residues long. The CDR3 coding sequence is TGTGCCAGCAGTCCGAATTGGAGACGCAGGGCTGGGAACACTGAAGCTTTCTTT. Translating gives CASSPNWRRRAGNTEAFF.

This clonotype was seen a handful of times. The chain has TRBV12-3 or TRBV12-4 and TRBJ1-4; D not resolved. The CDR3 spans 15 residues. The V end was cut by 5 bases, the J end by 10 bases, with 20 bases between. The CDR3 DNA sequence: TGTGCCAGCAGTCGACGAACGGCGAATAAGGCAAAACTGTTTTTT. Translated, it gives CASSRRTANKAKLFF.

V usage is TRBV9 and J usage is TRBJ2-1, with TRBD1 as a possible D gene (6 bases). The V gene lost 0 bases and the J gene lost 6 bases, with 13 bases spanning the gap. This CDR3 region has 15 residues. The germline CDR1 and CDR2 sequences are SGDLS and YYNGEE. Here the CDR3 DNA reads TGTGCCAGCAGCGTAGCTGGACAGACCTCCAATGAGCAGTTCTTC. This gives the protein CASSVAGQTSNEQFF.

The chain has TRBV4-1 and TRBJ1-2; D uncertain. In germline, CDR1 is MGHRA, CDR2 YSYEKL. The V gene lost 3 bases and the J gene lost 0 bases, with 11 bases spanning the gap. The CDR3 contains 15 residues. The CDR3 nucleotides read TGCGCCAGCAGCCAGAGGTCAGGACCTAACTATGGCTACACCTTC. This gives the protein CASSQRSGPNYGYTF.

A few counts support this clonotype. The CDR3 protein is CSAEGLAGGSTGELFF. The CDR3 DNA reads as TGCAGCGCTGAGGGGCTAGCGGGAGGCAGTACCGGGGAGCTGTTTTTT. The gene calls are TRBV29-1 and TRBJ2-2, with TRBD2 matching over 11 bases. This CDR3 has 16 amino acids. Germline values: CDR1 SQVTM, CDR2 ANQGSEA. Unmatched junction bases numbered 12, after V lost 7 bases and J lost 5 bases.

The rearrangement links TRBV6-1 to TRBJ1-3; D uncertain. Trimming removed 4 bases at V and 1 base at J, with 17 bases between. CDR1 MNHNS and CDR2 SASEGT come from the germline V gene. The CDR3 extends over 17 amino acids. CDR3: CASSAYGYGLSGNTIYF. The CDR3 bases are TGTGCCAGCAGTGCCTATGGTTACGGATTATCTGGAAACACCATATATTTT.

This clonotype showed up many times. V gene TRBV29-1 combines with J gene TRBJ2-1; no definite D call. The V gene lost 4 bases and the J gene lost 4 bases, with 5 bases spanning the gap. The germline gives CDR1 SQVTM, CDR2 ANQGSEA. The CDR3 sequence is 11 residues long. The CDR3 coding sequence is TGCAGCGTTGGGAGTTACAATGAGCAGTTCTTC. Protein sequence: CSVGSYNEQFF.

This chain joins TRBV4-2 and TRBJ2-7, with TRBD1 matching over 12 bases. The V segment lost 1 base and the J segment 6 bases; nucleotides outside the gene matches: 7. The CDR3 consists of 16 residues. Germline CDR1 LGHNA, CDR2 YNFKEQ. CDR3 sequence reads: CASSQVPGQGASEQYF. In nucleotides, the CDR3 is TGTGCCAGCAGCCAAGTCCCGGGACAGGGGGCTAGCGAGCAGTACTTC.

This clonotype was found a few times. The rearrangement uses TRBV24-1 and TRBJ2-2; weak D call: TRBD2 (6 bases). The germline gives CDR1 KGHDR, CDR2 SFDVKD. CDR3 size: 15 residues. The V gene lost 7 bases and the J gene lost 2 bases, with 13 bases spanning the gap. For the CDR3, the DNA is TGTGCCACCAGGGGACCGGGAGATAACACCGGGGAGCTGTTTTTT. Its translation is CATRGPGDNTGELFF.

This clonotype was counted a few times. This rearrangement joins TRBV12-3 or TRBV12-4 to TRBJ2-5, with D possibly matching TRBD1 (5 bases). The CDR3 extends over 15 amino acids. The V and J ends lost 0 bases and 5 bases respectively, with 13 bases between them. The CDR3 DNA reads as TGTGCCAGCAGTTTAGCCTCAGGGAATGGGGAGACCCAGTACTTC. This encodes CASSLASGNGETQYF.

Regarding this clonotype: This clone may be a read error of a much larger clone one base away. V is TRBV6-5 and J is TRBJ2-2, with unresolved D. V was trimmed by 4 bases and J by 8 bases, leaving 11 bases between them. The CDR3 loop spans 13 amino acids. The V gene's germline CDR1 is MNHEY and CDR2 SVGAGI. CDR3: CASSLPNRGELFF. CDR3 coding DNA: TGTGCCAGCAGTTTGCCTAACCGAGGGGAGCTGTTTTTT.

The chain recombines TRBV20-1 with TRBJ1-6, with 8 bases that match TRBD1. The CDR3 loop spans 16 amino acids. Losses at the gene ends were 0 bases for V and 19 bases for J; bases not matched to a gene: 20. Per the germline V gene, CDR1 is DFQATT and CDR2 is SNEGSKA (reference sequence). CDR3 protein: CSARDPLTGALQVYHF. The CDR3 DNA reads as TGCAGTGCTAGAGATCCCCTGACAGGGGCCCTCCAAGTGTATCACTTT.

Only a few counts were recorded for this clonotype. This chain joins TRBV7-2 and TRBJ2-7; 10 bases match TRBD1. CDR1 is SGHTA and CDR2 is FQGNSA in the germline V gene. J lost 4 bases, V lost 4 bases, and 7 bases had no gene match. The CDR3 length is 15 residues. In DNA, the CDR3 is TGTGCCAGCAGCTACCCGGGACAGGGGCAGTACGAGCAGTACTTC. It yields the protein CASSYPGQGQYEQYF.

This sequence joins TRBV10-3 and TRBJ2-3; TRBD2 agrees at 13 bases. Germline CDR1 ENHRY, CDR2 SYGVKD. V trimming: 2 bases; J trimming: 3 bases; junction bases outside the gene matches: 2. There are 16 residues in the CDR3. CDR3 coding DNA: TGTGCCATCAGTGAGGCGGGACTAGCGGGAACAGATACGCAGTATTTT. Protein sequence: CAISEAGLAGTDTQYF.

This chain uses TRBV21-1 with TRBJ2-7; TRBD1 was called by the table and not checked on the DNA. TRBV21-1 is a pseudogene. CDR3 length equals 13 residues. The CDR3 DNA reads as TGTGCCAGCACCTGGGGGGGGTCCTACGAGCAGTACTTC. It specifies CASTWGGSYEQYF.

This clonotype turned up a few times. The chain employs TRBV18 and TRBJ2-2; D might be TRBD1 (6 bases). Germline CDR1 and CDR2: KGHSH and LQKENI. V shed 2 bases and J shed 2 bases, with 21 bases lying between them. This CDR3 contains 19 residues. CDR3 sequence reads: CASSPAAGTLSLNTGELFF. DNA for the CDR3: TGTGCCAGCTCACCAGCTGCCGGGACACTTTCCCTAAACACCGGGGAGCTGTTTTTT.

This clonotype came up a few times. The gene calls are TRBV11-2 and TRBJ2-3, with 9 nucleotides matching TRBD2. Germline V CDR1 and CDR2: SGHAT, FQNNGV. The CDR3 has 15 amino acids. The J segment lost 6 bases and the V segment lost 3 bases, leaving 7 bases of the junction unmatched. DNA for the CDR3: TGTGCCAGCAGCTTGCTAGCGGGGCCCGGGGATACGCAGTATTTT. Translation gives CASSLLAGPGDTQYF.

This clonotype occurred a few times. The rearrangement joins TRBV3-1 to TRBJ2-7, with 9 bases that match TRBD2. Per germline, CDR1 LGHDT and CDR2 YNNKEL (reference sequence). The J segment lost 3 bases and the V segment lost 1 base, leaving 1 base of the junction unmatched. The CDR3 has 14 amino acids. The CDR3 nucleotides read TGTGCCAGCAGCCAAGGACTAGCGGTCTACGAGCAGTACTTC. As protein: CASSQGLAVYEQYF.

The chain combines TRBV5-1 with TRBJ2-5; tentative D call: TRBD2 (7 bases). Germline V gene data show CDR1 as SGHRS and CDR2 as YFSETQ. Trimming took 4 bases from V and 4 from J, leaving 11 bases between them. This CDR3 has 13 residues. In nucleotides, the CDR3 is TGCGCCAGCAGCCGGGGGGCCGGAGAGACCCAGTACTTC. This sequence encodes CASSRGAGETQYF.

This clonotype was detected only a few times. V is TRBV20-1 and J is TRBJ2-7; D might be TRBD2 (5 bases). The CDR3 contains 12 residues. CDR1 DFQATT and CDR2 SNEGSKA come from the germline V gene (reference sequence). V was clipped by 5 bases and J by 6 bases, with 14 bases between them. CDR3 loop: CSAPALVSEQYF. CDR3 bases: TGCAGTGCTCCCGCACTAGTCTCCGAGCAGTACTTC.

A few counts support this clonotype. The genes are TRBV2 and TRBJ1-2, with 10 bases that match TRBD1. Trimming at V came to 7 bases and at J to 4 bases, leaving 6 bases not matched to a gene. CDR1 is SNHLY and CDR2 is FYNNEI in the germline V gene. This CDR3 is built from 14 residues. The CDR3: CASTLTGGFYGYTF. CDR3 coding DNA: TGTGCCAGCACATTGACAGGGGGCTTCTATGGCTACACCTTC.

The CDR3 region has the DNA TGCAGTGCTAGAGAGGGCAGACTGTCAACTAATGAAAAACTGTTTTTT. It is translated as CSAREGRLSTNEKLFF. The rearrangement links TRBV20-1 to TRBJ1-4; no definite D call. The CDR3 contains 16 residues. Per the germline V gene, CDR1 is DFQATT and CDR2 is SNEGSKA (reference sequence). Trimming left V 0 bases short and J 0 bases short, with 11 bases between.

This clonotype occurred a few times. The V gene is TRBV6-6, the J gene TRBJ2-5; no clear D. Looked up from germline, CDR1 is MNHNY and CDR2 is SVGAGI (reference sequence). CDR3 length: 12 amino acids. The germline V and J ends were trimmed by 2 bases and 1 base, with 2 bases remaining between them. CDR3 bases: TGTGCCAGCAGTTACACCCAAGAGACCCAGTACTTC. Protein sequence: CASSYTQETQYF.